This T cell receptor beta chain stems from a study of cytomegalovirus exposure and HLA in healthy donors. Germline V gene data show CDR1 as PRHDT and CDR2 as FYEKMQ (reference sequence). The V and J ends lost 5 bases and 9 bases, in that order; junction bases with no gene match: 10. CDR3 length: 14 residues. With respect to this clone: Its antigen is not known.

A multiplex PCR was run with 60 Vbeta primers and 13 Jbeta primers. The table came from immunoSEQ multiplex PCR; TCRdb's copy has only in-frame clones and leaves some out. The data contain more than 80,000 clones, less than 85% of them singletons. Points from the study as a whole: At a 0.05 false discovery rate, a later analysis found around 17,000 TCR beta sequences to be associated with HLA alleles.

This TCR came from a woman aged 60-75 years in good health and CMV-seropositive. What was sequenced was PBMCs. The gene calls are TRBV13 and TRBJ2-1; 7 bases are shared with TRBD2. In DNA form, the CDR3 reads TGTGCCAGCAGCGGACTAGTCTATGAGGGTGAGCAGTTCTTC. Protein sequence: CASSGLVYEGEQFF.